The 20 T cell receptor beta chains presented below share a single source sample, sequenced in a study of blood T cells in healthy people across ages. A J-beta primer mix and a sample-barcoded 5' primer were used in a second PCR of roughly 7 to 12 cycles. MiXCR was run by TCRdb on the 5' RACE reads, yielding one entry per CDR3 protein. The table has 800,000 or so distinct CDR3 sequences, 62% seen once; the top ten hold about a quarter. Sequencing was done on a sample of blood. These receptors all stem from a man aged 25 to 40 in good health.

V gene TRBV18 combines with J gene TRBJ1-2; possibly TRBD1 for D (5 bases). Germline loops: CDR1 KGHSH, CDR2 LQKENI. The V end was cut by 1 base, the J end by 0 bases, with 12 bases between. The CDR3 runs 16 residues. Written as DNA, the CDR3 is TGTGCCAGCTCACCACAGTCCAGGGAGACTAACTATGGCTACACCTTC. Translation: CASSPQSRETNYGYTF. Together with reference TRBV18 and TRBJ1-2, the CDR3 gives the full variable domain: NAGVMQNPRHLVRRRGQEARLRCSPMKGHSHVYWYRQLPEEGLKFMVYLQKENIIDESGMPKERFSAEFPKEGPSILRIQQVVRGDSAAYFCASSPQSRETNYGYTFGSGTRLTVV.

The V gene is TRBV7-2, the J gene TRBJ2-7; TRBD2 matches 11 bases. Germline assignment: CDR1 SGHTA and CDR2 FQGNSA. The junction had 10 bases not matched to a gene; V was cut back by 4 bases and J by 2 bases. CDR3 size: 17 residues. The CDR3 spells CASSSRTGTSGAYEQYF. CDR3 coding DNA: TGTGCCAGCAGCTCGAGGACCGGGACTAGCGGAGCCTACGAGCAGTACTTC. The full variable domain, with the rest looked up from reference TRBV7-2 and TRBJ2-7, is GAGVSQSPSNKVTEKGKDVELRCDPISGHTALYWYRQSLGQGLEFLIYFQGNSAPDKSGLPSDRFSAERTGGSVSTLTIQRTQQEDSAVYLCASSSRTGTSGAYEQYFGPGTRLTVT.

The rearrangement joins TRBV6-1 to TRBJ2-4, with a possible D match to TRBD1 (5 bases). Trimming took 7 bases from V and 4 from J, leaving 17 bases between them. Germline CDR1 reads MNHNS; CDR2 reads SASEGT. The CDR3 length is 15 residues. The CDR3 DNA reads TGTGCCAGCATCCTTGGAACTTCAGGGAAAAACATTCAGTACTTC. Protein product: CASILGTSGKNIQYF.

This chain joins TRBV9 and TRBJ2-5, with a weak D call TRBD2 (7 bases). The germline V gene has CDR1 SGDLS and CDR2 YYNGEE. Between the trimmed V and J ends, which lost 0 bases and 4 bases, there was a span of 10 bases. CDR3 length: 14 amino acids. The CDR3 spells CASSVVRGGETQYF. DNA of the CDR3: TGTGCCAGCAGCGTAGTGAGGGGGGGAGAGACCCAGTACTTC.

The CDR3 loop reads CSAKRTGGHEQYF. The CDR3 DNA is TGCAGCGCCAAACGGACAGGGGGCCACGAGCAGTACTTC. This rearrangement joins TRBV29-1 to TRBJ2-4; 11 bases match TRBD1. The tail of the sequence fits TRBJ2-7 better, so the J call may be wrong. Germline CDR1 is SQVTM and CDR2 is ANQGSEA. This CDR3 region has 13 residues.

This chain connects TRBV27 to TRBJ1-2, with D perhaps TRBD1 (6 bases). The length of the CDR3 is 13 residues. The germline V gene has CDR1 MNHEY and CDR2 SMNVEV (reference sequence). Trimming stripped 7 bases from V and 4 bases from J, with 13 bases between. CDR3 amino acids: CASTDGQPYGYTF. The CDR3 bases are TGTGCCAGCACCGACGGACAGCCCTATGGCTACACCTTC.

The chain is built from TRBV20-1 and TRBJ2-5; D remains ambiguous. Germline CDR1 reads DFQATT; CDR2 reads SNEGSKA (reference sequence). V shed 4 bases and J shed 0 bases, with 9 bases lying between them. CDR3 length: 13 residues. DNA of the CDR3: TGCAGTGCTAAACGGCAGAACCAAGAGACCCAGTACTTC. This gives the protein CSAKRQNQETQYF.

The chain has TRBV24-1 and TRBJ2-2, with a tentative D call TRBD2 (5 bases). V dropped 2 bases and J dropped 1 base, with 10 bases sitting between them. The CDR3 has 16 amino acids. Germline assignment: CDR1 KGHDR and CDR2 SFDVKD. CDR3 region: CATSDSGILNTGELFF. CDR3 coding DNA: TGTGCCACCAGTGATTCCGGGATTTTGAACACCGGGGAGCTGTTTTTT.

Concerning this clonotype itself: One junction end disagrees with the germline gene, perhaps due to a read error. V is TRBV7-6 and J is TRBJ2-3, with D unclear. Germline CDR1 and CDR2: SGHVS and FNYEAQ. This CDR3 is built from 13 residues. CDR3: CASRLEETDTQYF. CDR3 DNA sequence: TGTGCCAGCAGGTTAGAAGAGACAGATACGCAGTATTTT.

Notes on this clonotype: This clone may be a read error of a much larger clone one base away. This rearrangement joins TRBV20-1 to TRBJ1-2; 9 bases align to TRBD1. This CDR3 is built from 14 residues. After removal of 8 bases from V and 2 bases from J, the junction contained 9 bases not matched to a gene. The germline V gene has CDR1 DFQATT and CDR2 SNEGSKA (reference sequence). CDR3 region: CSTSRDRENYGYTF. CDR3 nucleotide sequence: TGCAGTACGAGTCGGGACAGGGAAAACTATGGCTACACCTTC.

The chain uses TRBV20-1 and TRBJ2-5; 8 nucleotides match TRBD1. The length of the CDR3 is 15 residues. V trimming: 6 bases; J trimming: 5 bases; junction bases outside the gene matches: 14. The germline V gene encodes CDR1 DFQATT and CDR2 SNEGSKA (reference sequence). This CDR3 is CSASGGQASGETQYF. CDR3 sequence (DNA): TGCAGTGCCTCCGGGGGACAGGCTTCAGGCGAGACCCAGTACTTC.

Only a few counts were recorded for this clonotype. This chain uses TRBV14 with TRBJ2-5, with D perhaps TRBD2 (6 bases). The V end lost 4 bases, the J end lost 7 bases, and 13 bases lay between the germline ends. Germline V lookup: CDR1 SGHDN, CDR2 FVKESK. This CDR3 is built from 13 residues. CDR3 residues: CASSPTRSGTQYF. In DNA form, the CDR3 reads TGTGCCAGCAGCCCGACTAGGAGCGGGACCCAGTACTTC.

This sequence joins TRBV7-2 and TRBJ2-1; perhaps TRBD2 as D (7 bases). Trimming cost V 4 bases and J 9 bases, with 16 bases left between them. Germline V gene lookup returns CDR1 SGHTA and CDR2 FQGNSA. The CDR3 is made up of 14 amino acids. CDR3 DNA sequence: TGTGCCAGCAGCTGGGGGGGGGGCATAGTTGAGCAGTTCTTC. Residues: CASSWGGGIVEQFF.

This clonotype appeared a few times. The chain is built from TRBV4-3 and TRBJ2-1, with 9 positions matching TRBD1. The J segment lost 2 bases and the V segment lost 3 bases, leaving 14 bases of the junction unmatched. The CDR3 covers 19 residues. CDR1 and CDR2 from the germline V gene are LGHNA and YSLEER. The CDR3, as DNA: TGCGCCAGCAGCCAGAAGAGGTGGCTCGGGACAGGGACCTACAATGAGCAGTTCTTC. It specifies CASSQKRWLGTGTYNEQFF.

This rearrangement joins TRBV7-3 to TRBJ2-1; D remains ambiguous. Trimming stripped 6 bases from V and 15 bases from J, with 21 bases between. In germline, CDR1 is SGHTA, CDR2 FQGTGA. The CDR3 runs 13 residues. CDR3: CASSTESGSGLFF. The DNA of the CDR3 is TGTGCCAGCAGTACGGAGAGTGGGTCGGGTCTGTTCTTC.

The J gene is TRBJ1-4, the V gene TRBV9; D is unresolved. V was shortened by 2 bases and J by 4 bases, with 12 bases between the two germline ends. The CDR3 runs 15 residues. CDR1 is SGDLS, CDR2 YYNGEE, per germline. CDR3 nucleotide sequence: TGTGCCAGCAGCGTTGGAGGCGGAGTTAATGAAAAACTGTTTTTT. Its translation is CASSVGGGVNEKLFF.

This clonotype has just one count. This chain connects TRBV28 to TRBJ2-3; 7 bases align to TRBD1. Germline CDR1 reads MDHEN; CDR2 reads SYDVKM. V lost 5 bases, J lost 1 base, and 6 bases stayed unmatched. The CDR3 is made up of 15 amino acids. CDR3: CASSLGGQRTDTQYF. The DNA for the CDR3 is TGTGCCAGCAGTCTTGGGGGACAGCGCACAGATACGCAGTATTTT.

V gene TRBV2 combines with J gene TRBJ2-5; 15 nucleotides match TRBD2. Losses at the gene ends were 6 bases for V and 11 bases for J; bases not matched to a gene: 16. CDR3 length: 17 amino acids. The germline gives CDR1 SNHLY, CDR2 FYNNEI. The CDR3 DNA follows: TGTGCCAGCAGAGGGACTAGCGGGGGGTCGGGTTACAATGAGCAGTACTTC. Amino acid sequence: CASRGTSGGSGYNEQYF.

This chain uses TRBV29-1 with TRBJ2-7; D ambiguous. Trimming cost V 1 base and J 2 bases, with 3 bases left between them. The germline V gene has CDR1 SQVTM and CDR2 ANQGSEA. The CDR3 length is 11 residues. CDR3 sequence reads: CSVEGAYEQYF. CDR3 sequence (DNA): TGCAGCGTTGAAGGTGCCTACGAGCAGTACTTC.

The chain has TRBV6-5 and TRBJ2-7, with 9 bases that match TRBD2. J was trimmed by 2 bases and V by 0 bases; bases with no gene match: 14. The CDR3 is 19 residues long. Germline CDR1 reads MNHEY; CDR2 reads SVGAGI. The CDR3 spells CASSYSSLAGDLRPYEQYF. CDR3 sequence (DNA): TGTGCCAGCAGTTACTCGTCATTAGCGGGGGACCTGCGACCCTACGAGCAGTACTTC.